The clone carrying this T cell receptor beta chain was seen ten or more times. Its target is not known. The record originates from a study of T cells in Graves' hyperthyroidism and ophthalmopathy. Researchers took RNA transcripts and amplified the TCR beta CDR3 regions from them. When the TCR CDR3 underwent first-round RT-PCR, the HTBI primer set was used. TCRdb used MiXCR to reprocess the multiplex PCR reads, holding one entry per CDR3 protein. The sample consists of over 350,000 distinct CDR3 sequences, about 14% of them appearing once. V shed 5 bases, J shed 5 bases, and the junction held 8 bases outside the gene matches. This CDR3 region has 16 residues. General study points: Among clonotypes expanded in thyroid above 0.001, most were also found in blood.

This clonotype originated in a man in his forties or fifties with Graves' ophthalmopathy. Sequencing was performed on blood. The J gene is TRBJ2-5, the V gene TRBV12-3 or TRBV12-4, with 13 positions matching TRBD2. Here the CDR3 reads CASSLGLAGVRETQYF. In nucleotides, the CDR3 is TGTGCCAGCAGTCTAGGACTAGCGGGAGTCAGGGAGACCCAGTACTTC.